The subject of this entry is one T cell receptor (beta chain). Antigen unknown. The sample belongs to a study of cytomegalovirus exposure and HLA in healthy donors. Sequencing used immunoSEQ multiplex PCR; TCRdb keeps in-frame clones, though not all of them. Of hundreds of thousands of clones in the sample, around 86% were seen once. Overall study results and limits: It was found in a later analysis that first-cohort TCR clusters tended to co-occur in the 100 to 150 validation repertoires. The classifier, whose performance was assessed in both the original and validation cohorts, reportedly diagnosed cytomegalovirus status with high specificity and sensitivity. Rarity characterized most TCR sequences, yet some public TCRs appeared in many donors. The study labeled 164 TCR beta chains cytomegalovirus-associated.

Between the trimmed V and J ends, which lost 2 bases and 6 bases, there was a span of 20 bases. Germline V gives CDR1 MNHNS, CDR2 SASEGT. The CDR3 is 16 residues long. The receptor's source is a woman between 18 and 29 years old in good health and CMV-seropositive. What was sequenced was PBMCs. This chain uses TRBV6-1 with TRBJ2-7; possibly TRBD1 for D (6 bases). The CDR3 here is CASSEHWTETTCEQYF. The CDR3 nucleotides read TGTGCCAGCAGTGAACACTGGACAGAAACAACCTGCGAGCAGTACTTC.